Sequencing of this T cell receptor (beta chain) was carried out in a study of cytomegalovirus exposure and HLA in healthy donors. 13 Jbeta primers and 60 Vbeta primers were used for the PCR. The repertoire was sequenced with immunoSEQ multiplex PCR; TCRdb's copy has only in-frame clones and lacks some. The specimen's table records roughly 30,000 clones. Sequencing used PBMCs. The sequence was obtained from a woman between 40 and 55 years old in good health and CMV-seropositive.

The CDR3 reads CASSFAGELFF. CDR3 DNA sequence: TGTGCCAGCAGCTTCGCCGGGGAGCTGTTTTTT. The chain links TRBV7-9 to TRBJ2-2; the D is unclear. Trimming took 3 bases from V and 6 from J, leaving 2 bases between them. The CDR3 has 11 amino acids. Per germline, CDR1 SEHNR and CDR2 FQNEAQ (reference sequence). The whole variable domain, remainder taken from reference TRBV7-9 and TRBJ2-2, is DTGVSQNPRHKITKRGQNVTFRCDPISEHNRLYWYRQTLGQGPEFLTYFQNEAQLEKSRLLSDRFSAERPKGSFSTLEIQRTEQGDSAMYLCASSFAGELFFGEGSRLTVL.